These 4 T cell receptor beta chains originate from one sample sequenced in a study of cytomegalovirus exposure and HLA in healthy donors. Assay: immunoSEQ multiplex PCR; the TCRdb copy retains only in-frame clones and omits some. This sample has 190,000 or so clones; around 80% occur once, and the top ten carry 13%. Material for sequencing was PBMCs. These receptors came from a woman between 25 and 40 years old in good health and CMV-seropositive.

The genes are TRBV11-2 and TRBJ2-3, with a possible D match to TRBD2 (5 bases). The CDR3 has 13 amino acids. Trimming stripped 0 bases from V and 12 bases from J, with 13 bases between. Germline lookup yields CDR1 SGHAT and CDR2 FQNNGV. The CDR3: CASSLEPGIPQYF. As DNA, the CDR3 is TGTGCCAGCAGCTTAGAACCCGGGATCCCACAGTATTTT.

This clone showed up just once. The chain has TRBV4-1 and TRBJ2-1; 8 nucleotides match TRBD2. Trimming cost V 2 bases and J 7 bases; bases outside gene matches: 19. The CDR3 has 19 residues. Germline CDR1 reads MGHRA; CDR2 reads YSYEKL. CDR3 coding DNA: TGCGCCAGCAGCCAATTTTTAACTAGCGGATTATACACTTGGAATGAGCAGTTCTTC. Residues: CASSQFLTSGLYTWNEQFF.

In its sample, this clone was seen a few times. The gene calls are TRBV7-9 and TRBJ1-5; TRBD1 matches at 8 bases. CDR1 is SEHNR, CDR2 FQNEAQ, per germline (reference sequence). The CDR3 is 14 residues long. The V and J ends lost 5 bases and 6 bases, in that order; junction bases with no gene match: 6. CDR3 in DNA: TGTGCCAGCAGCCCACAGGGGGTCGGTCAGCCCCAGCATTTT. Its protein product is CASSPQGVGQPQHF.

This clone was counted once. V gene TRBV15 combines with J gene TRBJ2-1, with D possibly matching TRBD1 (6 bases). The CDR3 runs 12 residues. The ends were cut back, 9 bases at V and 3 bases at J, with 9 bases in the middle. Germline assignment: CDR1 LNHNV and CDR2 YYDKDF (reference sequence). The CDR3 sequence: CATGRGYNEQFF. The CDR3 DNA is TGTGCCACAGGCAGGGGCTACAATGAGCAGTTCTTC. The variable domain in full, with the rest retrieved from reference TRBV15 and TRBJ2-1, is DAMVIQNPRYQVTQFGKPVTLSCSQTLNHNVMYWYQQKSSQAPKLLFHYYDKDFNNEADTPDNFQSRRPNTSFCFLDIRSPGLGDTAMYLCATGRGYNEQFFGPGTRLTVL.